One sample yielded the 21 T cell receptor beta chains listed below, sequenced in a study of T-cell reconstitution after alpha-beta-depleted transplantation in children. The TCRbeta library incorporated unique molecular identifiers. Via MiXCR, TCRdb re-called the PCR reads, giving one row per CDR3 protein. Altogether around 700,000 distinct CDR3 sequences are present, around 12% being singletons, with the ten largest covering 0.79%. The material was PBMCs, obtained before TCRalphabeta/CD19-depleted stem cell transplant. The source is a girl aged 2 to 9 with congenital amegakaryocytic thrombocytopenia, due to receive a stem cell transplant.

The rearrangement joins TRBV14 to TRBJ2-1, with D tentatively TRBD2 (5 bases). The CDR3 spans 13 residues. Germline CDR1 reads SGHDN; CDR2 reads FVKESK. V was trimmed by 0 bases and J by 12 bases, leaving 12 bases between them. DNA for the CDR3: TGTGCCAGCAGCCAAGATCGTCGGGGAGCGCAGTTCTTC. This codes for CASSQDRRGAQFF.

This clonotype was seen ten or more times. This chain connects TRBV29-1 to TRBJ2-3, with D uncertain. The CDR3 runs 13 residues. CDR1 is SQVTM, CDR2 ANQGSEA, per germline. The V gene lost 7 bases and the J gene lost 2 bases, with 13 bases spanning the gap. CDR3 residues: CSDRTATTDTQYF. Written as DNA, the CDR3 is TGCAGCGACCGGACCGCAACCACAGATACGCAGTATTTT.

The genes are TRBV29-1 and TRBJ1-2; D is unresolved. Trimming pared 6 bases from V and 8 bases from J, leaving 19 bases between. This CDR3 is built from 13 residues. CDR1 and CDR2 (germline): SQVTM, ANQGSEA. DNA of the CDR3: TGCAGCGTGACCGACCGAATCTTCGGAGGCTACACCTTC. It translates to CSVTDRIFGGYTF. Full variable domain (rest looked up from reference TRBV29-1 and TRBJ1-2): SAVISQKPSRDICQRGTSLTIQCQVDSQVTMMFWYRQQPGQSLTLIATANQGSEATYESGFVIDKFPISRPNLTFSTLTVSNMSPEDSSIYLCSVTDRIFGGYTFGSGTRLTVV.

This clonotype appeared many times. The rearrangement links TRBV20-1 to TRBJ2-5; 9 bases are shared with TRBD2. The CDR3 length is 14 residues. Germline assignment: CDR1 DFQATT and CDR2 SNEGSKA (reference sequence). Trimming cost V 4 bases and J 7 bases; bases outside gene matches: 10. The CDR3 DNA reads as TGCAGTGCTATAGCGGGAGTGGTCGGCGGGACCCAGTACTTC. Its translation is CSAIAGVVGGTQYF.

The chain recombines TRBV7-6 with TRBJ2-3, with 8 bases fitting TRBD2. CDR3 length equals 16 residues. From germline, CDR1 is SGHVS and CDR2 FNYEAQ. The V and J ends lost 4 bases and 4 bases, in that order; junction bases with no gene match: 10. The CDR3 region is CASSSRGLVVADTQYF. The CDR3 DNA reads as TGTGCCAGCAGCTCGCGGGGACTAGTGGTCGCAGATACGCAGTATTTT.

The chain couples TRBV5-1 to TRBJ1-2; D gene uncertain. The CDR3 has 13 residues. The V and J ends lost 0 bases and 6 bases respectively, with 9 bases between them. Germline-derived CDR1 and CDR2 are SGHRS and YFSETQ. Here the CDR3 reads CASSLELGNGYTF. The CDR3 DNA reads TGCGCCAGCAGCTTGGAGCTCGGGAATGGCTACACCTTC. Based on the CDR3 plus reference TRBV5-1 and TRBJ1-2, the full variable domain is KAGVTQTPRYLIKTRGQQVTLSCSPISGHRSVSWYQQTPGQGLQFLFEYFSETQRNKGNFPGRFSGRQFSNSRSEMNVSTLELGDSALYLCASSLELGNGYTFGSGTRLTVV.

V gene TRBV12-3 or TRBV12-4 combines with J gene TRBJ2-7, with D uncertain. CDR3 length: 15 amino acids. Trimming cost V 0 bases and J 1 base, with 10 bases left between them. Here the CDR3 DNA reads TGTGCCAGCAGTTTAGCGCCCCAGATGTCCTACGAGCAGTACTTC. It encodes CASSLAPQMSYEQYF.

The sample holds many counts of this clonotype. V usage is TRBV10-3 and J usage is TRBJ2-1; D uncertain. This CDR3 is built from 14 residues. Trimming pared 0 bases from V and 6 bases from J, leaving 9 bases between. The germline V gene encodes CDR1 ENHRY and CDR2 SYGVKD. The CDR3 DNA follows: TGTGCCATCAGTGAGTCCCTGGTGGGCAATGAGCAGTTCTTC. As protein: CAISESLVGNEQFF.

The chain has TRBV19 and TRBJ1-2; TRBD1 is a possible D gene (5 bases). The length of the CDR3 is 14 residues. Germline V gene data show CDR1 as LNHDA and CDR2 as SQIVND (reference sequence). V gave up 5 bases and J gave up 4 bases, with 14 bases separating them. The CDR3 DNA follows: TGTGCCAGTAGTTTCGAGACGGGGCGCTATGGCTACACCTTC. Protein sequence: CASSFETGRYGYTF.

V and J are TRBV28 and TRBJ1-2, with D tentatively TRBD1 (6 bases). The CDR3 contains 12 residues. Looked up from germline, CDR1 is MDHEN and CDR2 is SYDVKM. CDR3 bases: TGTACTACTTTCGGGACATCGGATGGCTACACCTTC. Its protein is CTTFGTSDGYTF.

This clonotype was counted many times. V and J are TRBV20-1 and TRBJ2-7; D perhaps matches TRBD2 (6 bases). V was cut by 3 bases and J by 1 base, with 10 bases left in between. This CDR3 comprises 13 residues. Germline V gene lookup returns CDR1 DFQATT and CDR2 SNEGSKA (reference sequence). CDR3 in amino acids: CSARARESYEQYF. CDR3 in DNA: TGCAGTGCTAGGGCGCGGGAATCCTACGAGCAGTACTTC.

This clonotype was detected many times. V is TRBV20-1 and J is TRBJ2-1; D tentatively fits TRBD1 or TRBD2 (7 bases each). V lost 6 bases to trimming and J lost 7 bases, with 19 bases between them. Germline V CDR1 and CDR2: DFQATT, SNEGSKA (reference sequence). The CDR3 spans 14 residues. The CDR3 reads CSAPGGAADNEQFF. CDR3 coding DNA: TGCAGTGCGCCAGGGGGGGCGGCTGATAATGAGCAGTTCTTC.

This clonotype was seen many times. The J gene is TRBJ2-7, the V gene TRBV28; TRBD1 agrees at 7 bases. CDR3 length equals 16 residues. Per the germline V gene, CDR1 is MDHEN and CDR2 is SYDVKM. Unmatched junction bases numbered 20, after V lost 6 bases and J lost 9 bases. Here the CDR3 reads CASSRTPFDRVKGQYF. In nucleotides, the CDR3 is TGTGCCAGCAGCCGAACCCCATTCGACAGGGTGAAGGGGCAGTACTTC.

The chain employs TRBV27 and TRBJ2-7, with 8 bases that match TRBD1. The CDR3 length is 17 residues. Trimming cost V 4 bases and J 1 base; bases outside gene matches: 12. Germline CDR1 is MNHEY and CDR2 is SMNVEV (reference sequence). CDR3 residues: CASSYMRGQGESYEQYF. CDR3 sequence (DNA): TGTGCCAGCAGTTACATGAGAGGACAGGGAGAATCCTACGAGCAGTACTTC.

Note on this clonotype: One base away lies a much larger clone, so this may be a sequencing read error. The V gene is TRBV5-1, the J gene TRBJ2-1, with TRBD2 matching 7 bases. There are 14 residues in the CDR3. From germline, CDR1 is SGHRS and CDR2 YFSETQ. The trim removed 1 base at V and 5 bases at J, leaving 3 bases unmatched. CDR3 protein: CASSLLAENNEQFF. For the CDR3, the DNA is TGCGCCAGCAGCTTGCTAGCGGAAAACAATGAGCAGTTCTTC. The entire variable domain, with the rest obtained from reference TRBV5-1 and TRBJ2-1, is as follows: KAGVTQTPRYLIKTRGQQVTLSCSPISGHRSVSWYQQTPGQGLQFLFEYFSETQRNKGNFPGRFSGRQFSNSRSEMNVSTLELGDSALYLCASSLLAENNEQFFGPGTRLTVL.

V is TRBV9 and J is TRBJ2-1; 9 nucleotides match TRBD2. The V gene end was trimmed by 0 bases and the J gene end by 5 bases; junction bases not matched to a gene: 12. Germline V gene data show CDR1 as SGDLS and CDR2 as YYNGEE. This CDR3 is built from 18 residues. DNA for the CDR3: TGTGCCAGCAGCGTAGGTGGAGTAGCGGGAGCCCCCAACAATGAGCAGTTCTTC. Amino acids: CASSVGGVAGAPNNEQFF.

The chain carries TRBV5-1 and TRBJ2-2; D is uncertain. The germline gives CDR1 SGHRS, CDR2 YFSETQ. The CDR3 totals 14 residues. V was clipped by 5 bases and J by 0 bases, with 8 bases between them. CDR3 region: CASRSPANTGELFF. The CDR3 coding sequence is TGCGCCAGCAGATCGCCGGCGAACACCGGGGAGCTGTTTTTT. The entire variable domain, with the rest obtained from reference TRBV5-1 and TRBJ2-2, is as follows: KAGVTQTPRYLIKTRGQQVTLSCSPISGHRSVSWYQQTPGQGLQFLFEYFSETQRNKGNFPGRFSGRQFSNSRSEMNVSTLELGDSALYLCASRSPANTGELFFGEGSRLTVL.

The chain couples TRBV29-1 to TRBJ2-7, with TRBD1 identical over 10 bases. The V segment lost 3 bases and the J segment 5 bases; nucleotides outside the gene matches: 4. The CDR3 has 13 residues. Germline CDR1 reads SQVTM; CDR2 reads ANQGSEA. In DNA form, the CDR3 reads TGCAGCGTTGAGGACAGGGGGAGGGACGAGCAGTACTTC. This codes for CSVEDRGRDEQYF.

This clonotype was seen many times. The V call is TRBV7-8, the J call TRBJ2-1; 9 bases are shared with TRBD2. The ends lost 5 bases at V and 6 bases at J; junction bases unmatched: 11. The CDR3 is made up of 16 amino acids. The germline V gene has CDR1 SGHVS and CDR2 FQNEAQ. In nucleotides, the CDR3 is TGTGCCAGCAGCCCTAGGTTCGGGACTAGCTTCAATGAGCAGTTCTTC. Translating it yields CASSPRFGTSFNEQFF.

This chain uses TRBV10-3 with TRBJ2-3; 9 bases are shared with TRBD1. Germline V gene data show CDR1 as ENHRY and CDR2 as SYGVKD. The V segment lost 3 bases and the J segment 2 bases; nucleotides outside the gene matches: 9. The CDR3 runs 17 residues. The CDR3 here is CAISDPSDRGPTDTQYF. CDR3 sequence (DNA): TGTGCCATCAGTGACCCCTCGGACAGGGGTCCCACAGATACGCAGTATTTT.

This clonotype was detected ten times or more. The chain recombines TRBV7-8 with TRBJ1-5; D remains unclear. The CDR3 spans 12 residues. V was cut by 4 bases and J by 7 bases, with 8 bases left in between. The germline CDR1 and CDR2 sequences are SGHVS and FQNEAQ. The CDR3: CASSSAGQPQHF. CDR3 in DNA: TGTGCCAGCAGCTCTGCCGGCCAGCCCCAGCATTTT.